Reported below is one T cell receptor (beta chain). This sample's RNA came from whole unsorted tissue. A modified ARM-PCR protocol with three rounds of nested PCR amplified TCRbeta. TCRdb re-derived calls from the multiplex PCR reads in MiXCR, one entry per CDR3 protein. The data hold 120,000 or so distinct CDR3 sequences, with 84% observed a single time. The sample originates from a study of tumor and adjacent non-tumor tissue in lung cancer. This CDR3 has 16 amino acids. Germline V gives CDR1 DFQATT, CDR2 SNEGSKA (reference sequence). V shed 2 bases and J 1 base; nucleotides not matched to a gene: 10.

This sequence was found in a man in his 70s with non-small cell lung cancer. The sequencing input was lung tumor tissue. V is TRBV20-1 and J is TRBJ2-7; 8 bases are shared with TRBD2. The CDR3 protein is CSARNPAGVGSYEQYF. The CDR3 DNA reads as TGCAGTGCTAGAAACCCAGCGGGAGTGGGGTCCTACGAGCAGTACTTC.